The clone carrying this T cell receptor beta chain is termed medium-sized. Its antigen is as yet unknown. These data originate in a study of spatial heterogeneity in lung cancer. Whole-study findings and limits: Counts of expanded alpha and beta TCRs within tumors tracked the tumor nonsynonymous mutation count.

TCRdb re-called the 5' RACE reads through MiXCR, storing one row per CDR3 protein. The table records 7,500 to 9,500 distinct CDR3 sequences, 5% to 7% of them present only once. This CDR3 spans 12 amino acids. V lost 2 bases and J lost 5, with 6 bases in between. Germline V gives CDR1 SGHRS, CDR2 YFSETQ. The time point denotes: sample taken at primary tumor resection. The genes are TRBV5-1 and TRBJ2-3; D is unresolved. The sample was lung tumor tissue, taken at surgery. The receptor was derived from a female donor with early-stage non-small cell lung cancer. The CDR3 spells CASSFSRDTQYF. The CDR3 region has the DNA TGCGCCAGCAGCTTTTCTAGAGATACGCAGTATTTT. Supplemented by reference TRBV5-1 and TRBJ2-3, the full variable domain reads KAGVTQTPRYLIKTRGQQVTLSCSPISGHRSVSWYQQTPGQGLQFLFEYFSETQRNKGNFPGRFSGRQFSNSRSEMNVSTLELGDSALYLCASSFSRDTQYFGPGTRLTVL.